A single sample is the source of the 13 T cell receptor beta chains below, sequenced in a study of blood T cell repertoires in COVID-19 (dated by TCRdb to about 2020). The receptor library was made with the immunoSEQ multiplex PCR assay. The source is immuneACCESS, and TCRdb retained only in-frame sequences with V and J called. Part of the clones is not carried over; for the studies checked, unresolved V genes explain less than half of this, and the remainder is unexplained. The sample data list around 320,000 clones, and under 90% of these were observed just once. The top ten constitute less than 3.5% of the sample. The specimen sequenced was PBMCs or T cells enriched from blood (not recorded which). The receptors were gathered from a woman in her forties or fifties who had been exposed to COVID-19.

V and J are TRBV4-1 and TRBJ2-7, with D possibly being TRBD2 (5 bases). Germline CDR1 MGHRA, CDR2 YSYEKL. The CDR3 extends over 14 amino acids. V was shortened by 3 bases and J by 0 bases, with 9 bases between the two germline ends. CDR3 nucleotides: TGCGCCAGCAGCCAGACCGGGAACTCCTACGAGCAGTACTTC. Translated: CASSQTGNSYEQYF.

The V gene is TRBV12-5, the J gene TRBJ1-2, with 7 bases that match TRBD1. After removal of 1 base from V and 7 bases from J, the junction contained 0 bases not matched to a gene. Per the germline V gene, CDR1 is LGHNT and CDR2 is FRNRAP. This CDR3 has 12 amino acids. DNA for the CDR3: TGTGCTAGTGGTTTGGACAGGGGTGGCTACACCTTC. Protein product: CASGLDRGGYTF.

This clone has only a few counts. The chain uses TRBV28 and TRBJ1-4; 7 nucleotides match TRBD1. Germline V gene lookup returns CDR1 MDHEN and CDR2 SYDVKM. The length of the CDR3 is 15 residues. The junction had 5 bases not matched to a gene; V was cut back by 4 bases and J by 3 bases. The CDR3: CASSYLDRANEKLFF. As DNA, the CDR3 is TGTGCCAGCAGTTACCTAGACAGGGCTAATGAAAAACTGTTTTTT.

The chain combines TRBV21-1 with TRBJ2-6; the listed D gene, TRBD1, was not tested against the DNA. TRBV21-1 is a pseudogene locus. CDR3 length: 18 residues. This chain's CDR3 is CASSSPGGQCSGANVLTF. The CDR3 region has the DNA TGTGCCAGCAGCTCCCCCGGGGGACAGTGCTCTGGGGCCAACGTCCTGACTTTC.

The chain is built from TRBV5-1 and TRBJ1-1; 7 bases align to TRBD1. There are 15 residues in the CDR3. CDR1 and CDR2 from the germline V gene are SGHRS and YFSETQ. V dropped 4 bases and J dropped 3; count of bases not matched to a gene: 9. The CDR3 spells CASSVTQGHDTEAFF. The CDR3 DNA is TGCGCCAGCAGCGTGACACAGGGGCACGACACTGAAGCTTTCTTT.

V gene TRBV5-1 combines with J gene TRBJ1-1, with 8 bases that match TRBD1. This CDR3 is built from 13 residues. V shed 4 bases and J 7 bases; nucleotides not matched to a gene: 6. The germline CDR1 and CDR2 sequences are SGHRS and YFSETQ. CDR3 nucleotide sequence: TGCGCCAGCAGCCCTGGGACAGGACTTGAAGCTTTCTTT. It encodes CASSPGTGLEAFF.

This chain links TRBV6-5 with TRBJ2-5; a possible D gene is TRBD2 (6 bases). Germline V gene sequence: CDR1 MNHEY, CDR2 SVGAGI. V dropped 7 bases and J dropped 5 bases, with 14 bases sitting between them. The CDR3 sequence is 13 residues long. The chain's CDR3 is CASTPRAGETQYF. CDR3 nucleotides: TGTGCCAGCACCCCTAGGGCGGGGGAGACCCAGTACTTC.

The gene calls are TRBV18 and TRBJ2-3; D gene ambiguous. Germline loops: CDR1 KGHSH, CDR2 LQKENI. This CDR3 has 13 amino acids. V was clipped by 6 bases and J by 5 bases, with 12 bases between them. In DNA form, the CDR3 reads TGTGCCAGCTCGCCTGATCAACAAGATACGCAGTATTTT. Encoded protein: CASSPDQQDTQYF.

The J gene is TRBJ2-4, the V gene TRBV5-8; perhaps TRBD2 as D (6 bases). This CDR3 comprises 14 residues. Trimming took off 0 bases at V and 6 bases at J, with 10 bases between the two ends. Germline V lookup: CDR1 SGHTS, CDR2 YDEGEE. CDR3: CASSLAGEVNIQYF. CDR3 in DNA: TGTGCCAGCAGCTTGGCTGGGGAGGTAAACATTCAGTACTTC.

The CDR3 protein is CASSPWRGGTQYF. In DNA, the CDR3 is TGTGCCAGCAGTCCCTGGAGGGGGGGCACCCAGTACTTC. The rearrangement uses TRBV25-1 and TRBJ2-5; a possible D gene is TRBD2 (7 bases). The V and J ends lost 5 bases and 8 bases respectively, with 15 bases between them. The CDR3 length is 13 residues. In germline, CDR1 is MGHDK, CDR2 SYGVNS.

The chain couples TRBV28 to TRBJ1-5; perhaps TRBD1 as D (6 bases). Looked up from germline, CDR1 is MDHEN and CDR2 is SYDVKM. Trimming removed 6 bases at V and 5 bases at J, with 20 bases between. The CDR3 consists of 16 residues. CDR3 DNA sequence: TGTGCCAGCAGAGTAGGGGCAGGGGTGAGGGATCAGCCCCAGCATTTT. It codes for CASRVGAGVRDQPQHF.

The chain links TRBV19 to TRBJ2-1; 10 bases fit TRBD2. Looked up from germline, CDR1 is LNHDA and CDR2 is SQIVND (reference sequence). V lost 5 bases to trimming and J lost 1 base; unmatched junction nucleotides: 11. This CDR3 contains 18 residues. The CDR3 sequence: CASSGVSGGAYSYNEQFF. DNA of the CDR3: TGTGCCAGTAGTGGAGTAAGCGGGGGGGCCTATTCCTACAATGAGCAGTTCTTC.

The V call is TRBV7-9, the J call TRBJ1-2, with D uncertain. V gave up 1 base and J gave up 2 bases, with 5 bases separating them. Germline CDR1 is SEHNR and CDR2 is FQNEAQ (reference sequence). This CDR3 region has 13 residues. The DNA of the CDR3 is TGTGCCAGCAGCTTAGTGTTAAACTATGGCTACACCTTC. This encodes CASSLVLNYGYTF.